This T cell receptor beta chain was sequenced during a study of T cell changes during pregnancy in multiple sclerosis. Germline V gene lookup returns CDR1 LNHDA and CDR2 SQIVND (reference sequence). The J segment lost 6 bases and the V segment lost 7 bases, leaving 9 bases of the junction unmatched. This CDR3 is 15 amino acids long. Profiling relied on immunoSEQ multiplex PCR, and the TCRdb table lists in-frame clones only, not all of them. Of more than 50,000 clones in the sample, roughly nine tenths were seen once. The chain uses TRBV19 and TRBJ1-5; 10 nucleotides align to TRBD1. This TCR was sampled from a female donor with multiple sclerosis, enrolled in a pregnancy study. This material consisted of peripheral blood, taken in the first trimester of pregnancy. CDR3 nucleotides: TGTGCCAGTAACCCTGACAGGGGGCGAAGTCAGCCCCAGCATTTT. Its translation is CASNPDRGRSQPQHF. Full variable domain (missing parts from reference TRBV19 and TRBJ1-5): DGGITQSPKYLFRKEGQNVTLSCEQNLNHDAMYWYRQDPGQGLRLIYYSQIVNDFQKGDIAEGYSVSREKKESFPLTVTSAQKNPTAFYLCASNPDRGRSQPQHFGDGTRLSIL.